This T cell receptor beta chain was found in a study of cytomegalovirus exposure and HLA in healthy donors. About the research overall: Out of 180 million or so T cells, an earlier analysis found around 120 million unique TCR beta sequences in total. Whole-study results and caveats: Associated with cytomegalovirus, according to the listing, were around 170 TCR beta chains. For presence/absence analyses, sequencing depth was assumed to be roughly uniform across donors.

Trimming cost V 0 bases and J 4 bases, with 9 bases left between them. CDR1 and CDR2 (germline): ENHRY, SYGVKD. The CDR3 is 14 residues long. Details on this clone: Antigen: not known.

PCR primers comprised 60 Vbeta and 13 Jbeta primers. Generated by immunoSEQ multiplex PCR, the TCRdb table keeps only in-frame clones and is missing some. Here the sample spans some 130,000 clones, around 76% being singletons. Sequencing was carried out using PBMCs. The clonotype was recovered from a woman aged 45-59 years in good health and CMV-seronegative. This chain uses TRBV10-3 with TRBJ1-2, with D perhaps matching TRBD1 (5 bases). The CDR3 protein is CAISESGRFYGYTF. CDR3 coding DNA: TGTGCCATCAGTGAGTCGGGGCGGTTCTATGGCTACACCTTC.